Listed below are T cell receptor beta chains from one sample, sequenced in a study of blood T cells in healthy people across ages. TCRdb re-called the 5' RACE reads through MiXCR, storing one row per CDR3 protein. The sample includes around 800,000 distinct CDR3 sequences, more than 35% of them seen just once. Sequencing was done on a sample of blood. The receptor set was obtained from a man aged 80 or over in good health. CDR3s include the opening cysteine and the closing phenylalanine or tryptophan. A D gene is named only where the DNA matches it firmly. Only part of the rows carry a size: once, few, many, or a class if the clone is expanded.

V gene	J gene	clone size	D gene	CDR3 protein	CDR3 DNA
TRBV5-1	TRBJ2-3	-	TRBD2	CASSSRLAGPTDTQYF	TGCGCCAGCAGCTCCCGACTAGCGGGGCCCACAGATACGCAGTATTTT
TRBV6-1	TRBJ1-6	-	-	CASDENNSPLHF	TGTGCCAGCGATGAGAATAATTCACCCCTCCACTTT
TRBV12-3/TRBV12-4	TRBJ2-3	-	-	CASSLGLPDTDTQYF	TGTGCCAGCAGCTTGGGGCTACCTGACACAGATACGCAGTATTTT
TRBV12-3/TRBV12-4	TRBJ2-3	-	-	CASTVRGLIGSDTQYF	TGTGCCAGCACGGTCCGAGGACTTATTGGGTCGGATACGCAGTATTTT
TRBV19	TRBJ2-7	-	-	CASSLNDRGSYNEQYF	TGTGCCAGTAGTCTAAACGATAGGGGCTCCTACAATGAGCAGTACTTC
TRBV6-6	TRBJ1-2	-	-	CASSYQDTGREGYTF	TGTGCCAGCAGTTATCAAGATACAGGGAGAGAGGGCTACACCTTC
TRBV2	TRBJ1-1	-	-	CASSEYGKQTIVEAFF	TGTGCCAGCAGTGAATACGGAAAGCAAACCATCGTCGAAGCTTTCTTT
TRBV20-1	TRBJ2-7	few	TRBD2	CSARQRGFYEQYF	TGCAGTGCTAGGCAGCGGGGATTCTACGAGCAGTACTTC
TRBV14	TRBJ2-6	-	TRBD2	CASSRGLAGFSGANVLTF	TGTGCCAGCAGCCGGGGACTAGCGGGGTTTTCTGGGGCCAACGTCCTGACTTTC
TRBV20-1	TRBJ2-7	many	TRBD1	CSAKQGAGAIYEQYF	TGCAGTGCAAAGCAGGGGGCAGGGGCGATCTACGAGCAGTACTTC
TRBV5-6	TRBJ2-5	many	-	CASSLDSRWEQYF	TGTGCCAGCAGCTTGGATTCGCGGTGGGAGCAGTACTTC
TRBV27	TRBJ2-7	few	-	CASSKPGSSQAYEQYF	TGTGCCAGCAGTAAGCCGGGCTCTTCTCAGGCCTACGAGCAGTACTTC
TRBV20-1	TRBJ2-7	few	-	CSARLGWAGTYEQYF	TGCAGTGCTAGGCTCGGGTGGGCAGGGACCTACGAGCAGTACTTC
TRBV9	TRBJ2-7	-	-	CASSPQSPSYEQYF	TGTGCCAGCAGCCCACAATCTCCGTCCTACGAGCAGTACTTC
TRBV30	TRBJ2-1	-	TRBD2	CAWTGTSGYNEQFF	TGTGCCTGGACGGGGACTAGCGGTTACAATGAGCAGTTCTTC
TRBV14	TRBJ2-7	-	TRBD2	CASSQTTSRRFYEQYF	TGTGCCAGCAGCCAAACGACTAGCAGGAGATTTTACGAGCAGTACTTC
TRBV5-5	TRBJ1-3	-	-	CASRPQGTGNTIYF	TGTGCCAGCAGACCGCAGGGAACCGGAAACACCATATATTTT
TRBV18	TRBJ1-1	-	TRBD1	CASSTRTGERTEAFF	TGTGCCAGCTCAACACGGACAGGGGAGAGGACTGAAGCTTTCTTT
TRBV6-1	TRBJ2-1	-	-	CASSEFRAVSNEQFF	TGTGCCAGCAGTGAATTCAGGGCGGTGAGCAATGAGCAGTTCTTC
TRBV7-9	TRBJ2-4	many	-	CASSAVLGLVKNIQYF	TGTGCCAGCAGCGCCGTTTTAGGGTTGGTCAAAAACATTCAGTACTTC
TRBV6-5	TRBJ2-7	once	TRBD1	CASRTRTGVSYNEQYF	TGTGCCAGCCGTACGAGGACAGGGGTTTCCTACAATGAGCAGTACTTC
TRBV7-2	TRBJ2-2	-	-	CASSFPSGTLNTGELFF	TGTGCCAGCAGCTTCCCCTCCGGGACTTTGAACACCGGGGAGCTGTTTTTT
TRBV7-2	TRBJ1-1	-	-	CASTLSRGMNTEAFF	TGTGCCAGCACCCTGTCAAGGGGGATGAACACTGAAGCTTTCTTT
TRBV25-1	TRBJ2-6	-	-	CASSDGPSGANVLTF	TGTGCCAGCAGTGATGGGCCCTCTGGGGCCAACGTCCTGACTTTC
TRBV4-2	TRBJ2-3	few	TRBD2	CASSQDFLAGETTDTQYF	TGTGCCAGCAGCCAAGATTTTCTAGCGGGAGAGACCACAGATACGCAGTATTTT
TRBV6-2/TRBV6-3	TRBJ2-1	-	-	CASSYEHNEQFF	TGTGCCAGCAGTTATGAGCACAATGAGCAGTTCTTC
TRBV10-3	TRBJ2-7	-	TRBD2	CAISEAGGPSEQYF	TGTGCCATCAGTGAGGCGGGAGGGCCCTCCGAGCAGTACTTC
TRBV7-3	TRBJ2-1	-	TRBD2	CASSLMGGRIYNEQFF	TGTGCCAGCAGCTTAATGGGCGGGAGGATCTACAATGAGCAGTTCTTC
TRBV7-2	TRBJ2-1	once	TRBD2	CASSTTSDSFYNKQFF	TGTGCCAGCAGCACCACTAGCGACAGCTTCTACAATAAGCAGTTCTTC
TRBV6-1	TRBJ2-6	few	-	CASSESLGWGGANVLTF	TGTGCCAGCAGTGAGTCGCTCGGATGGGGGGGGGCCAACGTCCTGACTTTC
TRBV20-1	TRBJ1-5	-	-	CSARGNRGSNQPQHF	TGCAGTGCTAGAGGTAACCGCGGAAGCAATCAGCCCCAGCATTTT
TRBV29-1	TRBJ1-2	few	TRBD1	CSVVQTGGTHGYTF	TGCAGCGTAGTTCAAACAGGGGGAACCCATGGCTACACCTTC
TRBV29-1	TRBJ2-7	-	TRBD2	CSVEDEVRMPSGSGDEQYF	TGCAGCGTTGAAGATGAGGTCAGGATGCCTAGCGGGAGCGGAGATGAGCAGTACTTC
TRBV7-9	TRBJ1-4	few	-	CASSARDEKLFF	TGTGCCAGCAGCGCCCGGGATGAAAAACTGTTTTTT
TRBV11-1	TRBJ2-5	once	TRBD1	CASSLDRFMETQYF	TGTGCCAGCAGCTTGGACAGGTTTATGGAGACCCAGTACTTC
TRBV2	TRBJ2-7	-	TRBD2	CASSPTPGRGVYEQYF	TGTGCCAGCAGTCCTACTCCGGGCCGGGGGGTCTACGAGCAGTACTTC
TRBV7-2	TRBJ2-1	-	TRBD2	CASRPGLAGVDEQFF	TGTGCCAGCAGACCCGGACTAGCGGGAGTGGATGAGCAGTTCTTC
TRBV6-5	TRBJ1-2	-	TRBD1	CASSWKTPIAGTVNYGYTF	TGTGCCAGCAGTTGGAAAACACCGATCGCGGGGACAGTCAACTATGGCTACACCTTC
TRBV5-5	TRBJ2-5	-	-	CASHPEGPSRETQYF	TGTGCCAGCCACCCGGAGGGTCCAAGTCGGGAGACCCAGTACTTC
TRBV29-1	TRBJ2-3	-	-	CSVAGAGDTQYF	TGCAGCGTTGCGGGGGCAGGGGATACGCAGTATTTT
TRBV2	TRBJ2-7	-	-	CASSEPGGATGDEQYF	TGTGCCAGCAGCGAGCCAGGTGGGGCCACCGGGGACGAGCAGTACTTC
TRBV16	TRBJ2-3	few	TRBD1	CASSRRSGTGGTDTQYF	TGTGCCAGCAGCCGACGTTCAGGGACAGGGGGCACAGATACGCAGTATTTT
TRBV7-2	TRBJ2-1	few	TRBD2	CASSPAASGSNEQFF	TGTGCCAGCAGCCCAGCGGCTAGCGGGAGTAATGAGCAGTTCTTC
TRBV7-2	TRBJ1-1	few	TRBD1	CASSLDLRQGPEAFF	TGTGCCAGCAGCTTAGACCTTAGACAGGGGCCAGAAGCTTTCTTT
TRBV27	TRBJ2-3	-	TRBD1	CASSLSGRGPTDTQYF	TGTGCCAGCAGTTTATCGGGCAGGGGGCCGACAGATACGCAGTATTTT